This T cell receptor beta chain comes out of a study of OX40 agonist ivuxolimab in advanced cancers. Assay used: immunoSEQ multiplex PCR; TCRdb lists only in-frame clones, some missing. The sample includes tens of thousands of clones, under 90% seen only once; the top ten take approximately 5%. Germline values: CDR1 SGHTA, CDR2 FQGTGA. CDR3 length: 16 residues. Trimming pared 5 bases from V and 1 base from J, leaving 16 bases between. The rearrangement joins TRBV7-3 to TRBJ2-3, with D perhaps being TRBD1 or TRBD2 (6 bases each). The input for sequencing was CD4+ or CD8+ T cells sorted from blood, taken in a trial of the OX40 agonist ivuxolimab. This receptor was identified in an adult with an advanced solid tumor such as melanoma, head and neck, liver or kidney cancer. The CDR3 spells CASSTHGGRGTDTQYF. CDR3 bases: TGTGCCAGCAGCACCCACGGGGGCCGGGGCACAGATACGCAGTATTTT.